Shown below are 19 T cell receptor beta chains from a single sample sequenced in a study of blood T cell repertoires in COVID-19. Assay: immunoSEQ multiplex PCR; the TCRdb copy retains only in-frame clones and omits some. The sample records about 240,000 clones, 88% being singletons. Sequencing used peripheral blood. These TCRs come from a woman aged 40 to 50 who had recovered from COVID-19.

The chain has TRBV30 and TRBJ1-6, with 8 bases that match TRBD1. The germline CDR1 and CDR2 sequences are GTSNPN and SVGIG (reference sequence). The CDR3 spans 14 residues. V dropped 5 bases and J dropped 9; count of bases not matched to a gene: 9. CDR3 bases: TGTGCCTGGGGACAGGGCCTACTTTTTTCACCCCTCCACTTT. The encoded protein is CAWGQGLLFSPLHF.

The chain has TRBV5-1 and TRBJ1-1; D is possibly TRBD1 (6 bases). Germline loops: CDR1 SGHRS, CDR2 YFSETQ. The CDR3 runs to 16 residues. V was clipped by 0 bases and J by 5 bases, with 17 bases between them. The CDR3 DNA reads TGCGCCAGCAGCTTGGCCGCTGGGGGCGGGGGGACTGAAGCTTTCTTT. Residues: CASSLAAGGGGTEAFF.

This clone was seen a single time. The J gene is TRBJ2-2, the V gene TRBV30; D gene unclear. CDR3 size: 13 residues. V lost 5 bases to trimming and J lost 0 bases, with 7 bases between them. Germline V lookup: CDR1 GTSNPN, CDR2 SVGIG (reference sequence). The CDR3 DNA is TGTGCCTGGCAGGCTGCGAACACCGGGGAGCTGTTTTTT. Its translation is CAWQAANTGELFF.

This chain links TRBV29-1 with TRBJ2-7, with D perhaps TRBD2 (6 bases). Germline values: CDR1 SQVTM, CDR2 ANQGSEA. The V end lost 6 bases, the J end lost 4 bases, and 10 bases lay between the germline ends. This CDR3 is 11 amino acids long. The CDR3 DNA sequence: TGCAGCGTCCATGCGGGATACGAGCAGTACTTC. Translating gives CSVHAGYEQYF.

The J gene is TRBJ1-1, the V gene TRBV6-2 or TRBV6-3; D is possibly TRBD1 (6 bases). The CDR3 is 16 amino acids. Trimming pared 2 bases from V and 0 bases from J, leaving 13 bases between. Germline CDR1 is MNHEY and CDR2 is SVGEGT. The CDR3 DNA follows: TGTGCCAGCAGTTACCCGGGGGGGGCCATGAACACTGAAGCTTTCTTT. It specifies CASSYPGGAMNTEAFF.

This clone is a singleton in its sample. This sequence joins TRBV7-8 and TRBJ2-3, with TRBD2 matching over 7 bases. J lost 6 bases, V lost 1 base, and 4 bases had no gene match. This CDR3 is built from 14 residues. Germline-derived CDR1 and CDR2 are SGHVS and FQNEAQ. The chain's CDR3 is CASSLGGRADTQYF. CDR3 sequence (DNA): TGTGCCAGCAGCTTAGGGGGGAGGGCTGATACGCAGTATTTT.

The chain is built from TRBV29-1 and TRBJ2-7, with TRBD2 matching over 11 bases. The CDR3 has 12 residues. CDR1 is SQVTM and CDR2 is ANQGSEA in the germline V gene. The trim removed 6 bases at V and 3 bases at J, leaving 1 base unmatched. CDR3 nucleotide sequence: TGCAGCGTCGGGACTAGCGGCTACGAGCAGTACTTC. This gives the protein CSVGTSGYEQYF.

The chain uses TRBV4-3 and TRBJ1-2, with TRBD1 as a possible D gene (6 bases). Trimming cost V 4 bases and J 5 bases, with 20 bases left between them. Germline CDR1 reads LGHNA; CDR2 reads YSLEER. The CDR3 loop spans 16 amino acids. In DNA, the CDR3 is TGCGCCAGCAGCCCCCATGGGGCAGGGGTGGGGTATGGCTACACCTTC. This encodes CASSPHGAGVGYGYTF.

This chain joins TRBV7-2 and TRBJ2-3, with 10 bases lining up with TRBD1. CDR1 is SGHTA and CDR2 is FQGNSA in the germline V gene. Trimming at V came to 1 base and at J to 8 bases, leaving 6 bases not matched to a gene. The CDR3 length is 15 residues. CDR3 in DNA: TGTGCCAGCAGCTTAGGGGGGACAGGGGCGGGTACGCAGTATTTT. This gives the protein CASSLGGTGAGTQYF.

The chain carries TRBV5-1 and TRBJ2-1, with D maybe TRBD2 (5 bases). This CDR3 comprises 15 residues. From germline, CDR1 is SGHRS and CDR2 YFSETQ. Trimming left V 1 base short and J 5 bases short, with 13 bases between. The CDR3, as DNA: TGCGCCAGCAGCTTGAGCGGAGGCCCAAACAATGAGCAGTTCTTC. Its protein product is CASSLSGGPNNEQFF.

This clone was seen a single time. The chain has TRBV6-5 and TRBJ2-7; TRBD1 matches at 11 bases. Trimming cost V 4 bases and J 2 bases; bases outside gene matches: 7. The CDR3 is made up of 16 amino acids. The germline gives CDR1 MNHEY, CDR2 SVGAGI. For the CDR3, the DNA is TGTGCCAGCAGTTCCCCCCCGGGACAGGGGGCCTACGAGCAGTACTTC. Protein product: CASSSPPGQGAYEQYF.

V usage is TRBV3-1 (or the pseudogene TRBV3-2) and J usage is TRBJ2-1; 8 bases agree with TRBD2. The CDR3 contains 17 residues. V dropped 2 bases and J dropped 9; count of bases not matched to a gene: 15. In germline, CDR1 is LGHDT, CDR2 YNNKEL (reference sequence). CDR3 nucleotide sequence: TGTGCCAGCAGCCAACTCCGGAGGCGGGAGGAGCGGGGTGAGCAGTTCTTC. Translated, it gives CASSQLRRREERGEQFF.

V usage is TRBV28 and J usage is TRBJ2-7, with D perhaps TRBD2 (6 bases). Trimming cost V 6 bases and J 2 bases, with 14 bases left between them. CDR3 length equals 14 residues. CDR1 and CDR2 from the germline V gene are MDHEN and SYDVKM. CDR3 DNA: TGTGCCAGCAGAACCCAGCGGAGGGCCTACGAGCAGTACTTC. It codes for CASRTQRRAYEQYF. The full variable domain, its missing parts supplied by reference TRBV28 and TRBJ2-7, is DVKVTQSSRYLVKRTGEKVFLECVQDMDHENMFWYRQDPGLGLRLIYFSYDVKMKEKGDIPEGYSVSREKKERFSLILESASTNQTSMYLCASRTQRRAYEQYFGPGTRLTVT.

This chain links TRBV29-1 with TRBJ1-1; TRBD1 might be the D (6 bases). The CDR3 spans 12 residues. V lost 7 bases to trimming and J lost 1 base, with 10 bases between them. CDR1 SQVTM and CDR2 ANQGSEA come from the germline V gene. The CDR3 coding sequence is TGCAGCGCCCGGGACACGAACACTGAAGCTTTCTTT. Protein: CSARDTNTEAFF.

This sequence joins TRBV27 and TRBJ2-5, with 9 bases fitting TRBD1. After removal of 6 bases from V and 5 bases from J, the junction contained 13 bases not matched to a gene. CDR3 size: 16 residues. CDR1 and CDR2 from the germline V gene are MNHEY and SMNVEV (reference sequence). The CDR3 spells CASSPGGTGKWETQYF. CDR3 DNA: TGTGCCAGCAGCCCGGGCGGGACAGGGAAGTGGGAGACCCAGTACTTC.

The rearrangement uses TRBV10-3 and TRBJ2-7; maybe TRBD1 (5 bases). V lost 11 bases and J 5 bases, leaving 13 bases between the germline ends. From germline, CDR1 is ENHRY and CDR2 SYGVKD. The CDR3 contains 11 residues. CDR3 DNA sequence: TGTGCCTCCGGAGACAGCCACGAGCAGTACTTC. This translates into CASGDSHEQYF.

This chain connects TRBV6-6 to TRBJ2-7, with D possibly being TRBD1 (5 bases). The CDR3 length is 15 residues. Between the trimmed V and J ends, which lost 6 bases and 3 bases, there was a span of 18 bases. CDR1 is MNHNY, CDR2 SVGAGI, per germline (reference sequence). CDR3 coding DNA: TGTGCCAGCAGCCAAGGGGCAGGACGCAACTACGAGCAGTACGTC. It codes for CASSQGAGRNYEQYV.

The chain carries TRBV5-1 and TRBJ2-1; 7 positions agree with TRBD2. The CDR3 loop spans 13 amino acids. The J segment lost 9 bases and the V segment lost 2 bases, leaving 5 bases of the junction unmatched. The V gene's germline CDR1 is SGHRS and CDR2 YFSETQ. The CDR3 coding sequence is TGCGCCAGCAGCTTCCCCAGGGAGGGTGAGCAGTTCTTC. Its protein product is CASSFPREGEQFF.

This sequence joins TRBV5-6 and TRBJ1-6; no reliable D call. The CDR3 has 13 residues. Trimming cost V 0 bases and J 10 bases, with 8 bases left between them. Germline CDR1 and CDR2: SGHDT and YYEEEE. The DNA of the CDR3 is TGTGCCAGCAGCTTGGGGCAGATCTCACCCCTCCACTTT. Translated: CASSLGQISPLHF.